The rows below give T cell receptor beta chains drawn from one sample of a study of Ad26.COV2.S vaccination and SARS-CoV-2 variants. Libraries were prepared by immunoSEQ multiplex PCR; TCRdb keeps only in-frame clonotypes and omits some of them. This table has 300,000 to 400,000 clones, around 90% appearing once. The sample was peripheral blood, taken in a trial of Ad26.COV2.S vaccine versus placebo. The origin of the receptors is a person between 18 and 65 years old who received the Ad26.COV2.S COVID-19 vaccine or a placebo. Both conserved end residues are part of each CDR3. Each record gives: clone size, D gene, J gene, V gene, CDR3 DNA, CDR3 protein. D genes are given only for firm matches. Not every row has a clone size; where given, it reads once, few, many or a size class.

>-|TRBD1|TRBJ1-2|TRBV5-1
TGCGCCAGCAGCTTGGCTCAGGGGGGTAACTATGGCTACACCTTC
CASSLAQGGNYGYTF
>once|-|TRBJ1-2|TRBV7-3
TGTGCCAGCAGCGCGGGGCTGGACTATGGCTACACCTTC
CASSAGLDYGYTF
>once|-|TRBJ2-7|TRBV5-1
TGCGCCAGCAGCACGGGCTCCCCCGGGAACGAGCAGTACTTC
CASSTGSPGNEQYF
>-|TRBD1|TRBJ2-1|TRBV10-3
TGTGCCATCTCAGGGGGACATGAGCAGTTCTTC
CAISGGHEQFF
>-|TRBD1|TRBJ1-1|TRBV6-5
TGTGCCAGCAGAACGACAGGGCAGACTGAAGCTTTCTTT
CASRTTGQTEAFF
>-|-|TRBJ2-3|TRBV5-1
TGCGCCAGCAGCGCAAGACAGGCTAGCACAGATACGCAGTATTTT
CASSARQASTDTQYF
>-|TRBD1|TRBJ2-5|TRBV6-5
TGTGCCGGCCGCAGGGGGTTAGGAGAGACCCAGTACTTC
CAGRRGLGETQYF
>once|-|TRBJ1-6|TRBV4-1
TGCGCCAGCAGCCAAGATGGTAGTTTTAATTCACCCCTCCACTTT
CASSQDGSFNSPLHF
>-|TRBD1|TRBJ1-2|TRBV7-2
TGTGCCAGCAGCTTAGCTGCCAGGGGGCGAAATGGCTACACCTTC
CASSLAARGRNGYTF
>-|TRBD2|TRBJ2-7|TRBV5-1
TGCGCCAGCAGCTTTAGCGGGAGCTCCTACGAGCAGTACTTC
CASSFSGSSYEQYF
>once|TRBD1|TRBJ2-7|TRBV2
TGTGCCAGCAGTTGGACAGGATCCAGGAGCTCCTACGAGCAGTACTTC
CASSWTGSRSSYEQYF
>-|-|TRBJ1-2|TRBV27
TGTGCCAGCAGTTCAGGGGTCTATGGCTACACCTTC
CASSSGVYGYTF
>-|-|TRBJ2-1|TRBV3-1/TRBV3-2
TGTGCCAGCAGCCAAAACGCCTACAATGAGCAGTTCTTC
CASSQNAYNEQFF
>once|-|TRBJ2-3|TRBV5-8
TGTGCCAGCAGCAGGGTAGTCAAGACAGATACGCAGTATTTT
CASSRVVKTDTQYF
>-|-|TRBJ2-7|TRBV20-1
TGCAGTGCTGGACTCTCCTACGAGCAGTACTTC
CSAGLSYEQYF
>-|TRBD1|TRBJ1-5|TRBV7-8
TGTGCCAGCAGCTTAGGAGGACAGGGAGATCAGCCCCAGCATTTT
CASSLGGQGDQPQHF
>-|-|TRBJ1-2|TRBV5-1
TGCGCCAGCAGCTCGGACAGCCACTATGGCTACACCTTC
CASSSDSHYGYTF